Here is one T cell receptor beta chain with its context. Method: immunoSEQ multiplex PCR; TCRdb's copy keeps in-frame clones and lacks some. The sample shows a few hundred thousand clones, around nine tenths of them seen only once. The data were taken from a study of blood T cell repertoires in COVID-19. Participants were aged about 18 to 100 years from some 24 US areas. V was shortened by 5 bases and J by 8 bases, with 25 bases between the two germline ends. Germline assignment: CDR1 SGHVS and CDR2 FNYEAQ. The CDR3 is 17 residues long. This sequence originates from a woman aged 18-29 years who had been exposed to COVID-19. The sequenced sample consisted of PBMCs or T cells enriched from blood (not recorded which). This chain links TRBV7-6 with TRBJ2-1, with D maybe TRBD1 (6 bases). The CDR3 coding sequence is TGTGCCAGCAGCCTAGGAATCGCCTCCGGGACACGGGATGAGCAGTTCTTC. As protein: CASSLGIASGTRDEQFF.